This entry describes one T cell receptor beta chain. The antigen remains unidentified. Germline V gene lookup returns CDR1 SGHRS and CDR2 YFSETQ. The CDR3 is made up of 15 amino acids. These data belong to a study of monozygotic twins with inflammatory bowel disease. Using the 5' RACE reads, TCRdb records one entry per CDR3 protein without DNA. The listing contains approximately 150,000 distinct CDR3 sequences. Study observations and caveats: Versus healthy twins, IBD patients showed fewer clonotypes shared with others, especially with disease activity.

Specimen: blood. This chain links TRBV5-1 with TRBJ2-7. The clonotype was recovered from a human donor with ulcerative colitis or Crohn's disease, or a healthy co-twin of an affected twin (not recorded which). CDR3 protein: CASSLGGSTSYEQYF.